The 18 T cell receptor beta chains presented below share a single source sample, sequenced in a study of technical replicates of blood from several donors (dated by TCRdb to 2016 to 2017). Library preparation was by the immunoSEQ multiplex PCR assay. Not all clones reach the TCRdb copy of this immuneACCESS table, which keeps in-frame sequences only. Checked studies attribute under half of the gap to unresolved V genes and leave the rest unexplained. This sample holds about 15,000 clones; approximately 78% were observed only once. Of the sample, around 11% falls within the top ten clones. Sequenced: PBMCs. Receptor source: a human donor in good health.

The chain is built from TRBV27 and TRBJ1-5; 7 bases match TRBD1. The CDR3 is made up of 13 amino acids. Germline V gene lookup returns CDR1 MNHEY and CDR2 SMNVEV (reference sequence). J was trimmed by 6 bases and V by 2 bases; bases with no gene match: 1. This CDR3 reads CASSLQGVQPQHF. In DNA, the CDR3 is TGTGCCAGCAGTTTACAGGGGGTTCAGCCCCAGCATTTT.

This clone showed up just a few times. The V call is TRBV2, the J call TRBJ1-1; D is unresolved. This CDR3 spans 13 amino acids. V lost 4 bases and J lost 1, with 7 bases in between. CDR1 and CDR2 from the germline V gene are SNHLY and FYNNEI. The CDR3 sequence is CASSVSQNTEAFF. In nucleotides, the CDR3 is TGTGCCAGCAGTGTATCACAGAACACTGAAGCTTTCTTT.

This chain joins TRBV5-1 and TRBJ1-1, with 7 bases identical to TRBD1. The length of the CDR3 is 16 residues. The V gene end was trimmed by 0 bases and the J gene end by 3 bases; junction bases not matched to a gene: 8. Per germline, CDR1 SGHRS and CDR2 YFSETQ. The CDR3 sequence is CASSLDLRTGYTEAFF. For the CDR3, the DNA is TGCGCCAGCAGCTTGGATTTACGGACAGGCTACACTGAAGCTTTCTTT.

The gene calls are TRBV12-5 and TRBJ2-1; perhaps TRBD1 as D (6 bases). V was shortened by 5 bases and J by 8 bases, with 10 bases between the two germline ends. Germline-derived CDR1 and CDR2 are LGHNT and FRNRAP. The CDR3 spans 12 residues. As DNA, the CDR3 is TGTGCTAGTGGTGGCAGGGGTGATGAGCAGTTCTTC. It encodes CASGGRGDEQFF.

The chain is built from TRBV27 and TRBJ2-2; 12 positions agree with TRBD2. Germline-derived CDR1 and CDR2 are MNHEY and SMNVEV (reference sequence). CDR3 length: 19 amino acids. With 2 bases clipped from V and 4 bases from J, the junction kept 11 bases outside the gene matches. The CDR3, as DNA: TGTGCCAGCAGTTTACAAGTGCTAGCGGGAGGGCCAGTCACCGGGGAGCTGTTTTTT. Its translation: CASSLQVLAGGPVTGELFF.

V usage is TRBV6-5 and J usage is TRBJ1-1; possible D gene TRBD1, 5 bases. Deletions cut 8 bases from V and 4 bases from J, with 11 bases between. This CDR3 comprises 12 residues. Germline values: CDR1 MNHEY, CDR2 SVGAGI. CDR3 region: CASFSRATEAFF. The CDR3 DNA reads as TGTGCCAGCTTCTCCAGGGCCACTGAAGCTTTCTTT.

Here the CDR3 DNA reads TGTGCCAGCAGTTACTCGGTGACTAGCGGGACTGGCTTCTACGAGCAGTACTTC. This gives the protein CASSYSVTSGTGFYEQYF. The chain uses TRBV6-7 and TRBJ2-7, with TRBD2 matching 11 bases. TRBV6-7 is flagged as an ORF with uncertain function. Losses at the gene ends were 0 bases for V and 3 bases for J; bases not matched to a gene: 10. This CDR3 comprises 18 residues.

The chain is built from TRBV6-1 and TRBJ1-4; no clear D. The length of the CDR3 is 14 residues. The germline V gene has CDR1 MNHNS and CDR2 SASEGT. Trimming pared 6 bases from V and 0 bases from J, leaving 8 bases between. CDR3 sequence reads: CASSSGATNEKLFF. CDR3 nucleotides: TGTGCCAGCAGCTCCGGGGCAACTAATGAAAAACTGTTTTTT.

This clone was seen a single time. This chain connects TRBV28 to TRBJ1-2; 8 bases are shared with TRBD1. In germline, CDR1 is MDHEN, CDR2 SYDVKM. After removal of 8 bases from V and 5 bases from J, the junction contained 4 bases not matched to a gene. This CDR3 has 12 amino acids. This chain's CDR3 is CASRTGYYGYTF. The DNA of the CDR3 is TGTGCCAGCCGGACAGGGTATTATGGCTACACCTTC.

V gene TRBV21-1 combines with J gene TRBJ2-5; TRBD2 is taken as the D call from the table, unchecked against the DNA. TRBV21-1 is listed as a pseudogene. The CDR3 is made up of 14 amino acids. CDR3 protein: CATLGGADKETQYF. The CDR3 nucleotides are TGTGCCACCCTCGGAGGGGCCGATAAAGAGACCCAGTACTTC.

The rearrangement links TRBV27 to TRBJ2-7; TRBD2 agrees at 8 bases. The CDR3 extends over 15 amino acids. V shed 3 bases, J shed 2 bases, and the junction held 6 bases outside the gene matches. CDR1 and CDR2 (germline): MNHEY, SMNVEV (reference sequence). CDR3 protein: CASSLLQREPYEQYF. The CDR3 DNA reads as TGTGCCAGCAGTTTGTTGCAGCGGGAGCCCTACGAGCAGTACTTC.

CDR3: CASRQGGQRKASYEQYF. In DNA, the CDR3 is TGCGCCAGCAGGCAAGGGGGACAGCGCAAGGCGTCCTACGAGCAGTACTTC. The chain is built from TRBV5-1 and TRBJ2-7; 7 bases align to TRBD1. The CDR3 is 17 amino acids. From germline, CDR1 is SGHRS and CDR2 YFSETQ. Trimming took 5 bases from V and 1 from J; bases not matched to a gene: 15. Full variable domain (outside the CDR3, taken from reference TRBV5-1 and TRBJ2-7): KAGVTQTPRYLIKTRGQQVTLSCSPISGHRSVSWYQQTPGQGLQFLFEYFSETQRNKGNFPGRFSGRQFSNSRSEMNVSTLELGDSALYLCASRQGGQRKASYEQYFGPGTRLTVT.

The V and J genes are TRBV4-1 and TRBJ2-7, with D perhaps TRBD2 (6 bases). The germline CDR1 and CDR2 sequences are MGHRA and YSYEKL. The CDR3 covers 14 residues. V lost 0 bases and J lost 5, with 11 bases in between. The CDR3 sequence: CASSQEPPGDEQYF. Written as DNA, the CDR3 is TGCGCCAGCAGCCAAGAGCCTCCGGGGGACGAGCAGTACTTC.

The rearrangement links TRBV25-1 to TRBJ2-3; 9 nucleotides line up with TRBD2. With V trimmed by 5 bases and J by 6 bases, 6 bases remained unmatched. Germline assignment: CDR1 MGHDK and CDR2 SYGVNS. The CDR3 has 14 amino acids. The CDR3 protein is CASSLKREDDTQYF. In DNA form, the CDR3 reads TGTGCCAGCAGTCTCAAGCGGGAGGATGATACGCAGTATTTT. Together with reference TRBV25-1 and TRBJ2-3, the CDR3 gives the full variable domain: EADIYQTPRYLVIGTGKKITLECSQTMGHDKMYWYQQDPGMELHLIHYSYGVNSTEKGDLSSESTVSRIRTEHFPLTLESARPSHTSQYLCASSLKREDDTQYFGPGTRLTVL.

The V call is TRBV7-9, the J call TRBJ1-1; 9 bases align to TRBD1. Trimming at V came to 5 bases and at J to 1 base, leaving 2 bases not matched to a gene. Germline V lookup: CDR1 SEHNR, CDR2 FQNEAQ (reference sequence). The CDR3 has 14 amino acids. The CDR3 region has the DNA TGTGCCAGCAGCCTACAGGGGGCGAACACTGAAGCTTTCTTT. This gives the protein CASSLQGANTEAFF. The complete variable domain, with remaining parts taken from reference TRBV7-9 and TRBJ1-1, reads DTGVSQNPRHKITKRGQNVTFRCDPISEHNRLYWYRQTLGQGPEFLTYFQNEAQLEKSRLLSDRFSAERPKGSFSTLEIQRTEQGDSAMYLCASSLQGANTEAFFGQGTRLTVV.

The J gene is TRBJ2-2, the V gene TRBV11-3, with 8 bases aligning to TRBD1. The CDR3 contains 17 residues. CDR1 is SGHNT and CDR2 is YENEEA in the germline V gene. Trimming removed 5 bases from V and 0 bases from J; junction bases left unmatched: 8. The CDR3 DNA reads as TGTGCCAGCAGCGCACCCGACAGGGGTGCGAACACCGGGGAGCTGTTTTTT. Its protein product is CASSAPDRGANTGELFF. Filled out from reference TRBV11-3 and TRBJ2-2, the complete variable domain reads EAGVVQSPRYKIIEKKQPVAFWCNPISGHNTLYWYLQNLGQGPELLIRYENEEAVDDSQLPKDRFSAERLKGVDSTLKIQPAELGDSAVYLCASSAPDRGANTGELFFGEGSRLTVL.

This chain links TRBV29-1 with TRBJ2-7; D may be TRBD1 (6 bases). The length of the CDR3 is 12 residues. V gave up 4 bases and J gave up 4 bases, with 11 bases separating them. In germline, CDR1 is SQVTM, CDR2 ANQGSEA. Here the CDR3 reads CSVGEQGYEQYF. In DNA, the CDR3 is TGCAGCGTTGGAGAACAGGGATACGAGCAGTACTTC.

The genes are TRBV5-1 and TRBJ2-2, with 8 bases lining up with TRBD1. The J segment lost 4 bases and the V segment lost 0 bases, leaving 2 bases of the junction unmatched. CDR1 and CDR2 from the germline V gene are SGHRS and YFSETQ. The CDR3 sequence is 15 residues long. The CDR3 DNA reads as TGCGCCAGCAGCTTGGCAGGGGGCGTCACCGGGGAGCTGTTTTTT. Translated, it gives CASSLAGGVTGELFF.